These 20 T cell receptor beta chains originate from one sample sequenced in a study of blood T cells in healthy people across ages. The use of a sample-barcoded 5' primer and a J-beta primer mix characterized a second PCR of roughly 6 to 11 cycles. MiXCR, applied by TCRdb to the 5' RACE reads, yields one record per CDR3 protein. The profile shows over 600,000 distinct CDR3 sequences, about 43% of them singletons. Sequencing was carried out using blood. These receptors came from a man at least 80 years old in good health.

The CDR3 region has the DNA TGTGCCAGCAGCCCAGAAGTCATGAACACTGAAGCTTTCTTT. Protein product: CASSPEVMNTEAFF. The chain recombines TRBV7-2 with TRBJ1-1, with D hard to call. The germline CDR1 and CDR2 sequences are SGHTA and FQGNSA. The V gene lost 5 bases and the J gene lost 0 bases, with 10 bases spanning the gap. CDR3 size: 14 residues.

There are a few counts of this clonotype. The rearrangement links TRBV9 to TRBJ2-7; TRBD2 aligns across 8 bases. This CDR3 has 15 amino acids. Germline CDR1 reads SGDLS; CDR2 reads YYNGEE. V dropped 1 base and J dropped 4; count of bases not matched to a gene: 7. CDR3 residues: CASSVSGGRQYEQYF. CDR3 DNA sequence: TGTGCCAGCAGCGTAAGCGGGGGCAGGCAGTACGAGCAGTACTTC.

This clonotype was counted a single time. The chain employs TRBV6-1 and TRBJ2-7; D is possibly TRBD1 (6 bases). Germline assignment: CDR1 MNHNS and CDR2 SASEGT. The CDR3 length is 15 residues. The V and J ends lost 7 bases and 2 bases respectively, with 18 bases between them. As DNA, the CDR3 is TGTGCCAGCAAAAAGGGCGAGACAGGCCCCTACGAGCAGTACTTC. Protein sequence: CASKKGETGPYEQYF.

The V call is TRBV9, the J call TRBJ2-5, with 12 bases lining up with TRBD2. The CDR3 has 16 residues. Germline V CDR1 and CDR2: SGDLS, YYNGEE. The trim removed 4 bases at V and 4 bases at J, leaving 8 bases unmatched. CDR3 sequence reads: CASSRLAGAYLETQYF. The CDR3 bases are TGTGCCAGCAGCCGACTAGCGGGGGCCTACCTAGAGACCCAGTACTTC.

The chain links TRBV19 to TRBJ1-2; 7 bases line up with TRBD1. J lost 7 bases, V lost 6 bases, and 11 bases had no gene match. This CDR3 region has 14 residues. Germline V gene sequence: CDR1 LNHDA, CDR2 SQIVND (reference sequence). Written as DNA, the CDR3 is TGTGCCAGTAGACCTCCGGGACAGAATGTTGGCTACACCTTC. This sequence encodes CASRPPGQNVGYTF.

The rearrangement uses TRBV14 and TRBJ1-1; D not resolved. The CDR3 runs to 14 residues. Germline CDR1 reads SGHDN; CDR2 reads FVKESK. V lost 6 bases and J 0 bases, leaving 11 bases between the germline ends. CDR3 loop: CASRPADMNTEAFF. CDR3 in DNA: TGTGCCAGCAGACCAGCAGACATGAACACTGAAGCTTTCTTT.

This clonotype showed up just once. The CDR3: CSARGGDSRGAFF. CDR3 DNA sequence: TGCAGTGCTAGGGGGGGGGACAGCCGGGGAGCTTTCTTT. The chain carries TRBV20-1 and TRBJ1-1; 7 nucleotides line up with TRBD1. The ends lost 3 bases at V and 10 bases at J; junction bases unmatched: 11. Germline loops: CDR1 DFQATT, CDR2 SNEGSKA (reference sequence). The CDR3 consists of 13 residues.

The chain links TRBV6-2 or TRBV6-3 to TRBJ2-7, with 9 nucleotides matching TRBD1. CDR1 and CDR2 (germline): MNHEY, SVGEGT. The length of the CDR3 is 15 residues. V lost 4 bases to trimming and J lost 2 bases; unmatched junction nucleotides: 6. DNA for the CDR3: TGTGCCAGCAGTTGGTCGGGACAGGGAACCTACGAGCAGTACTTC. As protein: CASSWSGQGTYEQYF.

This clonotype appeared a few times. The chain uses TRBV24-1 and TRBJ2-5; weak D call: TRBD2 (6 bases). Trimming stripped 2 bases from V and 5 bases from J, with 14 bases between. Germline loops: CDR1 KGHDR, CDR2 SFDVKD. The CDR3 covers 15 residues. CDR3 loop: CATSDSTPGVETQYF. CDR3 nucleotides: TGTGCCACCAGTGATTCGACGCCGGGGGTGGAGACCCAGTACTTC.

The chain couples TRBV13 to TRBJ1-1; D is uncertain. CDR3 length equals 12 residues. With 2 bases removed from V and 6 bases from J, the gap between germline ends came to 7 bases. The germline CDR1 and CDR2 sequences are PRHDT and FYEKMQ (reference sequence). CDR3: CASSLNTPEAFF. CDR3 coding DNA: TGTGCCAGCAGCTTAAATACTCCTGAAGCTTTCTTT.

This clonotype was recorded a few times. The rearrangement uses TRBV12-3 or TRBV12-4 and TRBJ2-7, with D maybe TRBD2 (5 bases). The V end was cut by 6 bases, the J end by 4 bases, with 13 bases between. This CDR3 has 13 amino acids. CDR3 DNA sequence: TGTGCCAGCAGCTCCGGGGTTGGGTACGAGCAGTACTTC. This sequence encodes CASSSGVGYEQYF.

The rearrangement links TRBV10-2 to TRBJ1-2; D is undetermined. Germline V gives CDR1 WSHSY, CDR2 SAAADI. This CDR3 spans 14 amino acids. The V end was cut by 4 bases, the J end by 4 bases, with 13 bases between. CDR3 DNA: TGCGCCAGCAGTGGAACCGCCTTGGGCTATGGCTACACCTTC. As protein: CASSGTALGYGYTF.

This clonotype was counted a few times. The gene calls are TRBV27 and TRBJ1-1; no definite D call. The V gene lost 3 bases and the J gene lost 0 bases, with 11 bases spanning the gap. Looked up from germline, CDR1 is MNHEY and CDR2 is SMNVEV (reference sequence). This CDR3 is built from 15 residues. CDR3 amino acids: CASSLGLRMNTEAFF. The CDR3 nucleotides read TGTGCCAGCAGTTTGGGTTTAAGGATGAACACTGAAGCTTTCTTT.

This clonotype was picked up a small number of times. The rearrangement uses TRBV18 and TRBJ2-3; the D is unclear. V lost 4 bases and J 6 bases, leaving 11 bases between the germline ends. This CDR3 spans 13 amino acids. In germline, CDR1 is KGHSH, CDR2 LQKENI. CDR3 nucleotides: TGTGCCAGCTCACACGACAACGAGGATACGCAGTATTTT. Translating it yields CASSHDNEDTQYF.

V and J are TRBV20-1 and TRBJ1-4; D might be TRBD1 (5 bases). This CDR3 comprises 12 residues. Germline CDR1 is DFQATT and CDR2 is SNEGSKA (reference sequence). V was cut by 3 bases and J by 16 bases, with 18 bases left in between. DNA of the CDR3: TGCAGTGCTAGTCCCTCCCGGGCAGGGCAGTTTTTT. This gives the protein CSASPSRAGQFF.

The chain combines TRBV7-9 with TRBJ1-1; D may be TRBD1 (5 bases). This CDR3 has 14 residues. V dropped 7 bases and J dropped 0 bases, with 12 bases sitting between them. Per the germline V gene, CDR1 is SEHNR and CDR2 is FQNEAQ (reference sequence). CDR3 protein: CASTRQSMNTEAFF. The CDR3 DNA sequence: TGTGCCAGCACCAGACAGTCAATGAACACTGAAGCTTTCTTT. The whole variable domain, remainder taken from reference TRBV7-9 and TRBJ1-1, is DTGVSQNPRHKITKRGQNVTFRCDPISEHNRLYWYRQTLGQGPEFLTYFQNEAQLEKSRLLSDRFSAERPKGSFSTLEIQRTEQGDSAMYLCASTRQSMNTEAFFGQGTRLTVV.

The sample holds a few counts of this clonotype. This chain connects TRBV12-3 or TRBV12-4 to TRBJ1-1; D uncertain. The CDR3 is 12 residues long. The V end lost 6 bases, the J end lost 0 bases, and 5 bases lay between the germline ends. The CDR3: CASRKMNTEAFF. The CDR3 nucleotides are TGTGCCAGCAGGAAAATGAACACTGAAGCTTTCTTT.

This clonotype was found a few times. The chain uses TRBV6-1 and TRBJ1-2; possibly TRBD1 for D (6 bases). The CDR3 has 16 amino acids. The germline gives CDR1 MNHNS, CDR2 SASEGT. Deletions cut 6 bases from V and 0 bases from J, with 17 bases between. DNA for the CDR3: TGTGCCAGCAGCCTAGGACAGAAAGCCGCTAACTATGGCTACACCTTC. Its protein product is CASSLGQKAANYGYTF.

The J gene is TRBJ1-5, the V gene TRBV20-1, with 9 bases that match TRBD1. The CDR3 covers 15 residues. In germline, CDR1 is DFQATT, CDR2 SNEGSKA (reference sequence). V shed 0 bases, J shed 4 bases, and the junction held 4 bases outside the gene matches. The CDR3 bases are TGCAGTGCTAGAGATCCCGGGACAGGGAATCAGCCCCAGCATTTT. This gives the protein CSARDPGTGNQPQHF.

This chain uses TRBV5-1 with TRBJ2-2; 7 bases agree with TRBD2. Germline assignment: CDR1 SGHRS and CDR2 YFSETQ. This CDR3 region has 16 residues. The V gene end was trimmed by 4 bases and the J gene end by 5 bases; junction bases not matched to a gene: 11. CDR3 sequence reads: CASSPGGSGTTGELFF. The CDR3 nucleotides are TGCGCCAGCAGCCCGGGGGGTAGCGGTACGACCGGGGAGCTGTTTTTT.